This T cell receptor (beta chain) was documented in a study of T-cell reconstitution after alpha-beta-depleted transplantation in children. TCRbeta library construction was performed incorporating unique molecular identifiers. MiXCR, run by TCRdb on the PCR reads, gives a single entry per CDR3 protein. The table records around 490,000 distinct CDR3 sequences, approximately 10% of them present only once. Comment on this clonotype: What it binds is not known.

Germline V gene sequence: CDR1 LNHDA, CDR2 SQIVND (reference sequence). This CDR3 region has 15 residues. The V gene lost 6 bases and the J gene lost 6 bases, with 17 bases spanning the gap. General study points: Certain patients had high TCRbeta diversity at day 60, and it came from recipient T cells and thymic progenitors that survived. Newly produced T cells mostly provided counts and TCRbeta diversity after one year, as hyperexpanded clones declined.

J is TRBJ2-2 and V is TRBV19; perhaps TRBD1 as D (6 bases). This TCR was recovered from a female patient aged 2-9 years who had a stem cell transplant for aplastic anemia, so the T cells may come from the graft donor. The sample consisted of PBMCs, mostly from graft donor cells, taken 180 days after TCRalphabeta/CD19-depleted stem cell transplant. The DNA of the CDR3 is TGTGCCAGTAGGATCAGGGGCGCAGTCGCCGGGGAGCTGTTTTTT. Protein product: CASRIRGAVAGELFF.